The entry below gives a single T cell receptor (beta chain) sequence along with its context. Its antigen is currently unknown. CDR1 is SGHRS, CDR2 YFSETQ, per germline. The CDR3 is 14 residues long. V lost 8 bases and J lost 6; bases outside the gene matches: 12. The record originates from a study of T cell responses to AZD1222 COVID-19 vaccine. Whole-study context: Second-dose schedules of about 4 or about 12 weeks were combined.

Study outcomes and limitations: Among those given AZD1222, only six were seropositive at baseline. Clonal diversity was possibly underestimated, and white British individuals and females predominated among donors.

The protocol was immunoSEQ multiplex PCR, while the TCRdb copy is restricted to in-frame clones and leaves out a portion. The sample has approximately 80,000 clones; roughly 87% are singletons. The TCR originated in an adult in good health. The gene calls are TRBV5-1 and TRBJ2-7; TRBD2 aligns across 9 bases. The sample consisted of peripheral blood, taken on day 0 of AZD1222 vaccination. The CDR3 sequence is CASRLAGVFSEQYF. The CDR3 bases are TGCGCCAGTCGGTTAGCGGGAGTCTTCTCCGAGCAGTACTTC.